This TCR beta chain was observed in a study of spatial heterogeneity in lung cancer. Across the study: Alpha-chain sequences were detected in numbers that were consistently lower than beta-chain sequences. Each distinct TCR and UMI combination averaged more than ten appearances in raw reads.

As for time point: sample taken at primary tumor resection. Unsorted whole RNA of tumor, nontumor lung or frozen PBMC was sequenced. The CDR3 consists of 12 residues. With V trimmed by 5 bases and J by 9 bases, 3 bases remained unmatched. Germline values: CDR1 MNHEY, CDR2 SVGEGT. This clonotype has ten or more counts. TCRdb analysed the 5' RACE reads with MiXCR anew, one entry per CDR3 protein. The sample includes approximately 3,000 distinct CDR3 sequences, around 3.1% of them seen just once. The chain joins TRBV6-2 or TRBV6-3 to TRBJ2-1, with 8 nucleotides matching TRBD2. The sample here was normal lung tissue next to the tumor, taken at surgery. This receptor was taken from a female donor with early-stage non-small cell lung cancer. The DNA of the CDR3 is TGTGCCAGCAGTCGGGGGGGCCGTGAGCAGTTCTTC. Protein product: CASSRGGREQFF.